This TCR beta chain was captured by sequencing in a study of blood T cells in healthy people across ages. The CDR3 length is 17 residues. The germline CDR1 and CDR2 sequences are DFQATT and SNEGSKA (reference sequence). The V end was cut by 0 bases, the J end by 0 bases, with 15 bases between. PCR was performed a second time for about 7 to 12 cycles using a sample-barcoded 5' primer and a J-beta primer mix. TCRdb processed the 5' RACE reads anew with MiXCR; each CDR3 protein has one entry. The profile shows about 680,000 distinct CDR3 sequences, 45% to 50% of them singletons. This TCR derives from an older woman in good health. The specimen sequenced was blood. The genes are TRBV20-1 and TRBJ2-1; TRBD2 might be the D (6 bases). The chain's CDR3 is CSARDILAASSYNEQFF. The CDR3 nucleotides are TGCAGTGCTAGAGATATACTAGCCGCCAGCTCCTACAATGAGCAGTTCTTC.